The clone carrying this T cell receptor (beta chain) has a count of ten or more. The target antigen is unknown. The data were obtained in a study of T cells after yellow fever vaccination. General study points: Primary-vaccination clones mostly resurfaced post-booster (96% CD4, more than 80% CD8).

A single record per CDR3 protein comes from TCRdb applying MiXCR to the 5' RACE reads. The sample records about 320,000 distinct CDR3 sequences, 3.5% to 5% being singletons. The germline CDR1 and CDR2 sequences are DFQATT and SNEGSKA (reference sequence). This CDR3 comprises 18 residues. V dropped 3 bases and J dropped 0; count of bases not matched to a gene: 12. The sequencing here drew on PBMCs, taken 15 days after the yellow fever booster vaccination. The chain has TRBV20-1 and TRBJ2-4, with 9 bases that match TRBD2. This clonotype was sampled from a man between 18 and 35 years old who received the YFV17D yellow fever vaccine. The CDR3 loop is CSARGTSTRTLAKNIQYF. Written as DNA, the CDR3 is TGCAGTGCTAGGGGGACTAGCACCCGGACCCTAGCCAAAAACATTCAGTACTTC.